One sample yielded the 8 T cell receptor beta chains listed below, sequenced in a study of long-term antiretroviral therapy in people with HIV. Version v3.0 of the immunoSEQ assay ran at survey level. Libraries were prepared by immunoSEQ multiplex PCR; TCRdb keeps only in-frame clonotypes and omits some of them. The sample records under 20,000 clones, 60% to 80% being singletons. The input for sequencing was unsorted PBMCs, taken about 2.1 years before starting antiretroviral therapy. These receptors were obtained from a man aged 25-45 years with HIV.

The table lists this clone with a count of one. This chain links TRBV10-3 with TRBJ2-6, with unresolved D. Between the trimmed V and J ends, which lost 6 bases and 2 bases, there was a span of 20 bases. Germline CDR1 reads ENHRY; CDR2 reads SYGVKD. The CDR3 totals 18 residues. The DNA for the CDR3 is TGTGCCATCAGCGATCAAAACTCTTACAGTACTGGGGCCAACGTCCTGACTTTC. Translated, it gives CAISDQNSYSTGANVLTF.

V is TRBV7-9 and J is TRBJ2-1, with 8 bases fitting TRBD2. The V segment lost 1 base and the J segment 7 bases; nucleotides outside the gene matches: 9. The germline V gene encodes CDR1 SEHNR and CDR2 FQNEAQ (reference sequence). The CDR3 is made up of 16 amino acids. CDR3 amino acids: CASSLVFGRAINEQFF. CDR3 DNA sequence: TGTGCCAGCAGCTTAGTTTTCGGGAGGGCCATTAATGAGCAGTTCTTC. Based on the CDR3 plus reference TRBV7-9 and TRBJ2-1, the full variable domain is DTGVSQNPRHKITKRGQNVTFRCDPISEHNRLYWYRQTLGQGPEFLTYFQNEAQLEKSRLLSDRFSAERPKGSFSTLEIQRTEQGDSAMYLCASSLVFGRAINEQFFGPGTRLTVL.

The V gene is TRBV27, the J gene TRBJ2-7; D not resolved. V was cut by 5 bases and J by 4 bases, with 18 bases left in between. The germline V gene encodes CDR1 MNHEY and CDR2 SMNVEV (reference sequence). The CDR3 sequence is 15 residues long. CDR3 region: CASSGDSNPLYEQYF. CDR3 nucleotides: TGTGCCAGCAGTGGGGATTCTAACCCATTGTACGAGCAGTACTTC.

The V gene is TRBV5-6, the J gene TRBJ2-1; TRBD2 matches 7 bases. The V and J ends lost 3 bases and 6 bases, in that order; junction bases with no gene match: 3. CDR3 length: 13 residues. Germline CDR1 reads SGHDT; CDR2 reads YYEEEE. In nucleotides, the CDR3 is TGTGCCAGCAGCTCAGGACTAGGCAATGAGCAGTTCTTC. The encoded protein is CASSSGLGNEQFF.

V gene TRBV5-1 combines with J gene TRBJ1-1; possible D gene TRBD1, 6 bases. CDR1 and CDR2 from the germline V gene are SGHRS and YFSETQ. Between the trimmed V and J ends, which lost 3 bases and 10 bases, there was a span of 25 bases. This CDR3 comprises 16 residues. The CDR3 loop reads CASSSAGVGGFSRAFF. CDR3 nucleotide sequence: TGCGCCAGCAGCTCCGCGGGGGTAGGGGGGTTTTCGCGAGCTTTCTTT.

The CDR3 DNA sequence: TGTGCCAGCAGCTACGCAGGGGGGACCGGGGAGCTGTTTTTT. This translates into CASSYAGGTGELFF. V is TRBV14 and J is TRBJ2-2; TRBD1 is a possible D gene (7 bases). Trimming removed 5 bases at V and 5 bases at J, with 12 bases between. CDR1 SGHDN and CDR2 FVKESK come from the germline V gene. The CDR3 has 14 residues.

The V call is TRBV28, the J call TRBJ1-5; 8 bases map to TRBD1. The CDR3 has 18 amino acids. Germline loops: CDR1 MDHEN, CDR2 SYDVKM. The J segment lost 1 base and the V segment lost 10 bases, leaving 18 bases of the junction unmatched. The CDR3, as DNA: TGTGCCACCAGAATCAGGGGGCAACACGAATGGAGCAATCAGCCCCAGCATTTT. The encoded protein is CATRIRGQHEWSNQPQHF.

The V and J genes are TRBV29-1 and TRBJ2-7; 8 bases map to TRBD2. Germline CDR1 SQVTM, CDR2 ANQGSEA. J lost 4 bases, V lost 2 bases, and 7 bases had no gene match. This CDR3 contains 14 residues. The CDR3 loop is CSVELAGIIYEQYF. CDR3 sequence (DNA): TGCAGCGTTGAATTAGCGGGGATCATTTACGAGCAGTACTTC.